This entry concerns a single T cell receptor beta chain. The target antigen is unknown. This record comes from a study of T cell responses to AZD1222 COVID-19 vaccine. This table comes from immunoSEQ multiplex PCR, and its TCRdb copy is limited to in-frame clones, with some not included. The data show 110,000 to 150,000 clones, with roughly 91% seen just once and more than 1.5% held by the top ten. Study-wide findings and caveats: Elevations in Spike-specific TCR breadth and depth followed administration of two AZD1222 doses. Donors in the cohort were predominantly white British and more often female, and clonal diversity was possibly underestimated. Unmutated variant regions are reportedly the target of nearly half of TCRs that are spike-specific. Among vaccine-associated CD4 TCRs, coverage spanned spike, with dominance at 160-218 and 743-854.

Sequencing used peripheral blood, obtained 28 days after the second AZD1222 dose. This TCR came from an adult who received the AZD1222 COVID-19 vaccine.

The CDR3 region is CASSLVARAHNEQFF. The CDR3 DNA is TGTGCCAGCAGCTTAGTAGCGCGGGCACACAATGAGCAGTTCTTC. V and J are TRBV7-9 and TRBJ2-1; D possibly corresponds to TRBD2 (5 bases). V was shortened by 1 base and J by 5 bases, with 12 bases between the two germline ends. The CDR3 has 15 amino acids. Per the germline V gene, CDR1 is SEHNR and CDR2 is FQNEAQ (reference sequence).